This TCR beta chain was profiled in a study of tumor-infiltrating lymphocytes in primary liver carcinoma. Across the whole study: Tumor lesions were T1-T3 N0M0 and spanned about 4.2 to 11 cm. Roughly 3.65 to 7.5 million productive TCRbeta reads came from each sample, comparable across tissue types.

To note about this clonotype: The target antigen is unknown. Its ends do not fully match the called genes, so a read error is possible.

Study-wide points: It was in tumors, not blood, that the top-250-clone fraction was significantly higher (p = 0.039).

Germline V gene lookup returns CDR1 SGHRS and CDR2 YFSETQ. This CDR3 has 18 amino acids. From roughly 0.45 ug total RNA, TCR beta cDNA was generated with a primer in the constant region. Libraries covering TCR beta were generated through three nested multiplex PCR rounds (using a slightly modified ARM-PCR). The first two PCR rounds, around 11 cycles each, used TRBV1-TRBV30 forward primers and a C-beta reverse primer. TCRdb called the multiplex PCR reads again in MiXCR, with one record for every CDR3 protein. The sample has some 110,000 distinct CDR3 sequences; under 65% are singletons. Scientists recovered RNA and DNA together from around 20-30 mg of unsorted bulk tissue. The patients had histopathologically diagnosed primary liver carcinoma, and their disease was treated by surgical resection.

The TCR was taken from a woman aged 55 to 70 with primary liver carcinoma and hepatitis B virus infection. Sequencing was carried out using liver tumor tissue from sampling region 3. Sample subset: tumor region T3, left-lateral pole. The J gene is TRBJ1-2, the V gene TRBV5-1; 8 bases fit TRBD1. This CDR3 reads CACSPGYGQGPFRDGYTF. CDR3 DNA sequence: TGCGCCTGCAGCCCGGGGTACGGACAGGGCCCTTTTCGTGATGGCTACACCTTC.